The entry below describes one T cell receptor beta chain. This clone came up a few times. Its target antigen remains unknown. No clone much larger than this one lies a single base away; base qualities are absent. The cohort comprised some 680 healthy bone marrow donors. Cohort members were all nominally healthy when sampled, although unrecorded immune exposures were likely present. The donor tested CMV seronegative, placing the donor among the approximately 360 seronegative members of the cohort. Every donor gave a peripheral blood sample, and the peripheral blood mononuclear cells from that sample were used for TCR beta sequencing. The Qiagen DNeasy Blood Extraction Kit was used to extract genomic DNA from the blood cell samples. The data originate from a study of cytomegalovirus exposure and HLA in healthy donors (dated by TCRdb to 2016 to 2017). In the study overall: In an earlier analysis of 450 to 750 of the donors, 250 to 350 Gb of sequence data and about 110 million unique TCR beta sequences from about 190 million T cells were reported. About 280 gigabases of sequencing data and some 85 million unique TCR sequences were included in an early release covering several hundred HLA-typed donors. Among the roughly 400 genotyped donors, approximately 82% belonged to the genetic ancestry cluster associated with self-reported Caucasian donors. The aim of the study was to test whether cataloging public T cell receptors could identify signatures of past pathogen exposure. The study profiled the T cell repertoires of under 850 subjects by immunosequencing and related them to cytomegalovirus serostatus. A separate validation cohort of 100 to 150 different subjects was used in addition to the approximately 610-subject first cohort. The study combined high-throughput TCR immunosequencing, statistical association of individual TCRs with disease status, and machine learning to predict cytomegalovirus infection status. A later analysis re-examined previously published TCR beta repertoires from roughly 650 donors and added high-resolution HLA genotyping to investigate patterns of TCR occurrence. The later analysis used no new phenotypic data to find candidate immune exposures, relying instead on TCR beta sequences and their occurrence across donors. In an earlier analysis of more than 550 of the donors, high-throughput TCR beta sequencing was used to judge whether each TCR beta V gene segment behaved as functional or pseudogenic. Donor age, sex, ethnicity and CMV serostatus were compiled alongside the repertoire data. In a later genetic analysis, genome-wide SNP genotypes for about three fifths of the 666 donors were used, and that subset was treated as a discovery cohort. Every discovery cohort repertoire had been produced on one sequencing platform. HLA typing covered class I and class II loci at four-digit resolution. The number of typed donors differed by locus: roughly 620-630 for A, B, C, DRB1 and DQB1; about 520 for DQA1; roughly 600 for DPA1; and 400 to 480 for DPB1. Because of strong linkage in the cohort, a handful of DR-DQ haplotypes were treated as single units for association and clustering. Across approximately 420 genotyped donors of the cohort, an average of approximately 240,000 unique TCR beta nucleotide sequences per donor were sequenced, and approximately 17% of those sequences were non-productive.

The investigation overall reported the following: The study listed 150 to 200 TCR beta chains as associated with cytomegalovirus. Some IMGT-functional V segments, including TRBV6-2 and TRBV6-3, could not be distinguished by the 87-base-pair reads and were therefore excluded. Most CMV-associated TCR beta chains appeared to be HLA-restricted in a later analysis, and the HLA associations seemed to be driven largely by CMV exposure. In a later analysis, HLA-associated TCR beta chains were found to be more clonally expanded and to have lower generation probabilities than equally common non-associated chains. In an earlier analysis of fewer than 700 of the donors, most TCR beta V segments appeared in productive rearrangements about 90% or about 30% of the time, broadly matching IMGT annotations. Most TCR sequences were seen in very few donors, while some public TCRs were found in many individuals. Linkage disequilibrium might explain the correlated functional status among segregating V segments, but an unknown experimental factor could not be excluded. Because HLA typing was unavailable for some donors at each locus, only the typed subset was used in association tests. A cluster of highly shared sequence variants was judged likely to be a technical artifact of the sequencing pipeline. Cytomegalovirus status was reported to be diagnosed by the classifier with high specificity and sensitivity in both the original and validation cohorts. In a later analysis, the rate of TCR association differed among HLA loci, with DRB1 alleles having the most associated TCRs and HLA-C alleles having the fewest. Assigning TCR associations to individual alleles was difficult when HLA alleles, especially DR and DQ, strongly co-occurred. In vitro tests confirmed that three of the cytomegalovirus-associated TCR beta chains recognize cytomegalovirus antigens. Compared with the 666-donor mean, donors in an Asian-associated ancestry cluster had fewer N-insertions in productive TCRs, according to a later genetic analysis. About 15 rarely observed V segments, including chromosome 9 orphons, were excluded from the earlier analysis of approximately 500 of the donors because counts were too low. Several of the top co-occurrence clusters appeared to be linked to parvovirus B19, influenza, CMV and Epstein-Barr virus, according to a later analysis. The only immune exposure information available for the cohort was CMV serostatus. This cohort had only TCR beta chains sequenced, and the lack of alpha or paired-chain data limited which features could be detected. At a false discovery rate of 0.05, a later analysis linked 15,000 to 20,000 TCR beta sequences to specific HLA alleles. According to the authors, the approach could potentially be generalized to other disease states and immunological phenotypes. V-gene and J-gene trimming of TCR beta chains was associated with a missense DCLRE1C variant in a later genetic analysis, and the association was replicated in an independent cohort. A further reported finding was that TCR beta sequences accurately predicted the HLA-A and HLA-B alleles for most subjects in the first cohort. Sequencing depth was assumed to be roughly uniform across donors in the presence/absence analyses, though that assumption may not hold.

The germline V gene (reference sequence) sets CDR1 to MNHNY and CDR2 to SVGAGI. Trimming costs V 0 bases and J 4 bases, and their ends lie 12 bases apart. The CDR3 sequence holds 15 residues, the cysteine and phenylalanine included. Kept here is only the CDR3 DNA, which spans 45 bases and is read in frame from base 1. Receptor amplification or capture employed the immunoSEQ multiplex PCR assay. A mixture of 60 forward primers for TCR Vbeta segments and 13 reverse primers for TCR Jbeta segments was used in the multiplex PCR. The CDR3 region of rearranged TCR beta genes was amplified from genomic DNA by a multiplex PCR assay. On the Illumina HiSeq System, the amplified TCR beta libraries were sequenced as 87-base-pair reads. Under the source paper's analysis protocol: In a later analysis, 77 million or so unique TCR beta chains were counted across the 650 to 700 repertoires, and roughly 10 million of these chains were shared by at least two donors. Raw reads were error-corrected and collapsed into unique sequences with a nearest-neighbor algorithm that merged closely related sequences to remove PCR and sequencing errors. V, D and J gene segments were assigned by aligning CDR3 sequences to IMGT reference sequences. For a sequence to be retained, a match of at least six nucleotides was required to both a V gene segment and a J gene segment. Rearrangements were called productive when the CDR3 lacked stop codons and stayed in frame with V and J; all others were non-productive. CDR3 was defined by IMGT convention, running from the second conserved V-encoded cysteine to the conserved J-encoded phenylalanine. The earlier analysis of some 580 of the donors excluded any sequence lacking an unambiguous match to a single V gene segment. An earlier analysis of 450 to 650 of the donors called V segments functional above 56.7% productive rearrangements and segregating when the between-donor standard deviation exceeded 5%. A statistical classification framework was built for diagnosing cytomegalovirus status from the catalog of TCR beta chain sequences. In a later analysis, TCR nucleotide sequences were compared against IMGT/GENE-DB human TR gene sequences so that V and J genes could be assigned. The TCRdist pipeline was used in a later analysis to assign CDR3 sequences and most-parsimonious VDJ recombination scenarios. In a later analysis, each TCR beta chain was defined by its CDR3 amino acid sequence together with its V-gene family, and reads without a unique V-gene family were excluded. As a way to deal with suspected cross-contamination and a sequencing artifact, a later analysis dropped 592 nucleotide sequences that were highly shared and had low generation probability. For each public chain, a later analysis derived a clonal expansion index from normalized ranks of inferred template counts within each repertoire. In a later analysis, generation probabilities were computed with a VDJ recombination model fitted to out-of-frame rearrangements, and the resulting probabilities were checked against IGoR. In a later analysis, TCR-TCR, TCR-HLA and TCR-CMV co-occurrence was scored with hypergeometric tests, and a repertoire-size bias correction was applied to TCR pairs. In a later analysis, false discovery rates were estimated by permuting HLA or CMV assignments 20 times. In a later analysis, co-occurring TCRs were grouped with DBSCAN, and TCRdist sequence similarity was added when clustering was performed within HLA-allele-positive subsets. Co-occurrence clustering excluded repertoires with fewer than 30,000 or more than 120,000 public chains, plus five with anomalous nucleotide sharing. Here the immuneACCESS table is served through TCRdb, limited to in-frame sequences with V and J called. Missing clones are a known gap in these copies; in checked studies unresolved V genes cover under half, and the rest lacks a known reason. V, J and clone size reflect that table, while D and trimming were determined from the DNA. This sample holds roughly 150,000 clones; around 85% were observed only once. The top ten constitute approximately 2.1% of the sample.

This chain joins TRBV6-6 to TRBJ1-2; the D gene is perhaps TRBD1, from 5 matching bases. Sequenced: PBMCs. The clonotype originates from a male donor in good health and CMV-seronegative. The DNA sequence is given as TGTGCCAGCAGTTACTCGGGAACAGGACCCTATGGCTACACCTTC. This gives the protein CASSYSGTGPYGYTF.